This T cell receptor beta chain was observed in a study of T cell responses to AZD1222 COVID-19 vaccine. Study-level points and caveats: A reported finding is that nearly half of spike-specific TCRs target unmutated variant regions. Repertoire sampling was restricted to post-peak T cell response timepoints. Across spike, vaccine-associated CD4 TCRs were found, dominant at 160-218 and 743-854. Donors skewed white British and female; clonal diversity was possibly underestimated.

Repertoires were generated with immunoSEQ multiplex PCR, while TCRdb's copy carries only in-frame clones and drops some. The top ten hold around 2.9% of the sample, which has approximately 150,000 clones, around 90% seen once. Germline assignment: CDR1 ENHRY and CDR2 SYGVKD. V was shortened by 2 bases and J by 3 bases, with 7 bases between the two germline ends. The CDR3 totals 13 residues. With respect to this clone: Antigen unknown.

The receptor comes from an adult who received the AZD1222 COVID-19 vaccine. The chain is built from TRBV10-3 and TRBJ1-1, with no clear D. The specimen was peripheral blood, collected 28 days after the second AZD1222 dose. CDR3 sequence (DNA): TGTGCCATCAGTGAGACGCATGACACTGAAGCTTTCTTT. Its translation is CAISETHDTEAFF.